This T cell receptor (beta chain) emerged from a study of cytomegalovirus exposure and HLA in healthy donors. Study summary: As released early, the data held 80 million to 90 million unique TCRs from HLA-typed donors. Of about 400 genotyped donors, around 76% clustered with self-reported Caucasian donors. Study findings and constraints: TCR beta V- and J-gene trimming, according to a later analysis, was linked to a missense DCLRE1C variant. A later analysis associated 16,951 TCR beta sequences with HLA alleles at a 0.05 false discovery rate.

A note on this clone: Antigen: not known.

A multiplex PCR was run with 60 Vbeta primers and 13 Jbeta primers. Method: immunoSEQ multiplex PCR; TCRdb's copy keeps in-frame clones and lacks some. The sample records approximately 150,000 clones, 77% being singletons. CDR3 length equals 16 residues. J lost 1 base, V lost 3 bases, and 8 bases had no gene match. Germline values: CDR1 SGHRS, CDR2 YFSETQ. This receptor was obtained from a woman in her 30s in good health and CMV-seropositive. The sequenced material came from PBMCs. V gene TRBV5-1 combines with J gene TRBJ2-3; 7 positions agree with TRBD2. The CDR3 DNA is TGCGCCAGCAGCTCACTAGCGCACCCGGGCACAGATACGCAGTATTTT. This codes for CASSSLAHPGTDTQYF. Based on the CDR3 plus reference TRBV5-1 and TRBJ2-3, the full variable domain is KAGVTQTPRYLIKTRGQQVTLSCSPISGHRSVSWYQQTPGQGLQFLFEYFSETQRNKGNFPGRFSGRQFSNSRSEMNVSTLELGDSALYLCASSSLAHPGTDTQYFGPGTRLTVL.